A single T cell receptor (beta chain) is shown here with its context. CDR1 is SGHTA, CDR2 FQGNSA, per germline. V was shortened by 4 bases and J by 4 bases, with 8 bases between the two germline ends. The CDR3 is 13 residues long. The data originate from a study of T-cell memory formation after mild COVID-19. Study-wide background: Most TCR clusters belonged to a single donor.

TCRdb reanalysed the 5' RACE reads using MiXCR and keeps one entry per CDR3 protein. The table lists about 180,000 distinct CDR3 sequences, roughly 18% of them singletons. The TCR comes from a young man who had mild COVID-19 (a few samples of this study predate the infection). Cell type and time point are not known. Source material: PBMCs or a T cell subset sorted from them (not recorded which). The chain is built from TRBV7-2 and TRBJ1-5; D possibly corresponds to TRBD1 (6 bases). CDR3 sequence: CASSWTENQPQHF. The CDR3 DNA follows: TGTGCCAGCAGCTGGACAGAGAATCAGCCCCAGCATTTT.